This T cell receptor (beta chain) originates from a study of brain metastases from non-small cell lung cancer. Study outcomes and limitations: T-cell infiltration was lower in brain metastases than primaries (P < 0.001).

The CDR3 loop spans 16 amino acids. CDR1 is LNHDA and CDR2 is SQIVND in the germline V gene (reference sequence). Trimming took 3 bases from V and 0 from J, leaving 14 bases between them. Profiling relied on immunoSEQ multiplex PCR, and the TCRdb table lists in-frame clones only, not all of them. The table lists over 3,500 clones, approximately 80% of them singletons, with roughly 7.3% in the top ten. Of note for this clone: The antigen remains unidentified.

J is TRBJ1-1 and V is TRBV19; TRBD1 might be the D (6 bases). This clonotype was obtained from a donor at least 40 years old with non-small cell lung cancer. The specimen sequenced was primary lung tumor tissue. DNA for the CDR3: TGTGCCAGTAGTATCAACAGGGATGGGATGAACACTGAAGCTTTCTTT. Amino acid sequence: CASSINRDGMNTEAFF.